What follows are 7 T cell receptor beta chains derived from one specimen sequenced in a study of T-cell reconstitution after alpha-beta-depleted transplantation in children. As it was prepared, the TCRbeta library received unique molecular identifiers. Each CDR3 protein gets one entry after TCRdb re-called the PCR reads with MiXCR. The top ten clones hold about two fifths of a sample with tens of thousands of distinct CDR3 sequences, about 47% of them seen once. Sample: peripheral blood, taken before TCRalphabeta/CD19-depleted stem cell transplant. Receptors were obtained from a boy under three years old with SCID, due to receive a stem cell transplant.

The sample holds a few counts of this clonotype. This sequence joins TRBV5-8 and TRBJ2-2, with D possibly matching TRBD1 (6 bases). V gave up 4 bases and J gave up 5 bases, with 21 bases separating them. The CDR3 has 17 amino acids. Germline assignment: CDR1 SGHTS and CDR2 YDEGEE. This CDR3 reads CASSRYRGGSGTGELFF. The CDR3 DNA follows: TGTGCCAGCAGCCGCTACCGAGGGGGATCGGGGACCGGGGAGCTGTTTTTT.

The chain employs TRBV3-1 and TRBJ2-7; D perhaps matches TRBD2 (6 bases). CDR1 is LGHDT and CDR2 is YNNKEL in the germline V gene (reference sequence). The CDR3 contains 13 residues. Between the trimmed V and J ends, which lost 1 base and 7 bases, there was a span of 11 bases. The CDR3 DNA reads TGTGCCAGCAGCCAAGGCCTGGGGAGGGAGCAGTACTTC. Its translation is CASSQGLGREQYF.

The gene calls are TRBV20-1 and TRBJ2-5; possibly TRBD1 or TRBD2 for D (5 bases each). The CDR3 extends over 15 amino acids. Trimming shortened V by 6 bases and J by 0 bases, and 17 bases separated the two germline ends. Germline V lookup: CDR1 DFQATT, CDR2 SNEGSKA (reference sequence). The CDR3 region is CSAADERGDQETQYF. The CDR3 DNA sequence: TGCAGTGCGGCGGACGAAAGAGGGGACCAAGAGACCCAGTACTTC.

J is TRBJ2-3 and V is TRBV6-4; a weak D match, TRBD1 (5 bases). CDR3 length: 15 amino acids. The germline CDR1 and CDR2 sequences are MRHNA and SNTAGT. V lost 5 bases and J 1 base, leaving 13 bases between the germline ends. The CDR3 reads CASSRTEQGTDTQYF. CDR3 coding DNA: TGTGCCAGCAGTCGGACGGAACAGGGCACAGATACGCAGTATTTT.

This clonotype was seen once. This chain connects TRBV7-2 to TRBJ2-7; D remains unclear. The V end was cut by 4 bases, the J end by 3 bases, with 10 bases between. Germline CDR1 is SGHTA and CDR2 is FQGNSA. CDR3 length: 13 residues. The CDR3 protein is CASSSRGFYEQYF. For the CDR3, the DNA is TGTGCCAGCAGCTCTCGAGGATTCTACGAGCAGTACTTC.

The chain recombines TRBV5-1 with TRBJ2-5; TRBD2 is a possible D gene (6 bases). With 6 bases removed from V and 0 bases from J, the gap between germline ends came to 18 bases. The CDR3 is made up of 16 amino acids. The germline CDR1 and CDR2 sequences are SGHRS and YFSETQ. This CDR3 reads CASTLTIAGNQETQYF. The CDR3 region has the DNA TGCGCCAGCACCTTAACGATCGCGGGGAACCAAGAGACCCAGTACTTC.

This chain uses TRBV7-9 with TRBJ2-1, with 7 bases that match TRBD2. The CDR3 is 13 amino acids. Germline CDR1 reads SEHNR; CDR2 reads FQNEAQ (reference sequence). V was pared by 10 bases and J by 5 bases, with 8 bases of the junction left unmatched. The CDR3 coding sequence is TGTGCCACCCCGGGGGGACGGCACAATGAGCAGTTCTTC. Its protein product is CATPGGRHNEQFF. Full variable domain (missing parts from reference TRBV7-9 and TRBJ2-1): DTGVSQNPRHKITKRGQNVTFRCDPISEHNRLYWYRQTLGQGPEFLTYFQNEAQLEKSRLLSDRFSAERPKGSFSTLEIQRTEQGDSAMYLCATPGGRHNEQFFGPGTRLTVL.